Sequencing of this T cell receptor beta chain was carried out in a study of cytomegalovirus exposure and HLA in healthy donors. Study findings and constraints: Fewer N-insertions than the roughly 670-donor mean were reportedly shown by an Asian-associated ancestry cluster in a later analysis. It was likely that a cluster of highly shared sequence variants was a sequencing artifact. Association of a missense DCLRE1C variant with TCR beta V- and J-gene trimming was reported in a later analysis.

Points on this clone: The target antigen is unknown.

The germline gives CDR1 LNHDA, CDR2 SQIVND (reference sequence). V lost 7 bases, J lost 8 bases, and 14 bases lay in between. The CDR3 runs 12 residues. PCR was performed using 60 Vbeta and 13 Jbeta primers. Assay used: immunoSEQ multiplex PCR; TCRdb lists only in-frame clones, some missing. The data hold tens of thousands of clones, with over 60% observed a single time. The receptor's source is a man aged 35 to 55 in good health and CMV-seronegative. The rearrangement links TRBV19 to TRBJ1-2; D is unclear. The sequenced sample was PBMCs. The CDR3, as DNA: TGTGCCAGTAATGTGGGAGATGGGGGCTACACCTTC. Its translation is CASNVGDGGYTF.